A selection of T cell receptor beta chains follows, all from one sample in a study of T-cell reconstitution after alpha-beta-depleted transplantation in children. MiXCR was run by TCRdb on the PCR reads, yielding one entry per CDR3 protein. Of roughly 300,000 distinct CDR3 sequences listed, 10% were seen once; the top ten hold 2% to 3%. Sequenced material: PBMCs from the stem cell graft donor, taken from the stem cell graft. These receptors originate from a human donor who donated a stem cell graft to a child with acute lymphoblastic leukemia. The conserved cysteine and the conserved F or W are not part of the CDR3 here. Size is stated for part of the rows, as once, few or many counts, or as a class when the clone is expanded.

13	once	TRBV7-6	TRBJ2-7	ASGTSGTLTYEQY
19	few	TRBV3-1	TRBJ2-7	ASSPRIRGTSGSITRGEQY
12	few	TRBV6-1	TRBJ1-5	ASTDRGSGQPQH
13	few	TRBV7-2	TRBJ1-1	ASSFRQPMNTEAF
12	many	TRBV7-2	TRBJ2-7	ASSSRRTSGSLF
12	many	TRBV27	TRBJ1-2	ASSPRQGSAGYT
13	-	TRBV7-9	TRBJ2-1	ASSRSGFSYNEQF
12	-	TRBV7-8	TRBJ2-7	ATSLNAGWDEQY
14	few	TRBV6-5	TRBJ2-1	ASSLAGAGYYNEQF
12	few	TRBV20-1	TRBJ2-1	SAPAAGTYNEQF
11	few	TRBV24-1	TRBJ2-5	ATSDFAEETQY
11	few	TRBV29-1	TRBJ2-7	SVKGDRGYEQY
13	-	TRBV7-9	TRBJ2-2	ASTRTGGNTGELF
11	few	TRBV4-2	TRBJ1-1	ASSEGRNTEAF
9	-	TRBV14	TRBJ2-1	ASSLRMEQF
9	-	TRBV7-9	TRBJ2-3	ASSDRDTQY
15	few	TRBV5-1	TRBJ2-1	ASSFGWAGDTYNEQF
12	-	TRBV7-9	TRBJ2-1	ASSRDLASSEQF
13	few	TRBV7-2	TRBJ1-4	ASSFQRGTNEKLF
12	-	TRBV2	TRBJ2-5	ASEGSGRAGTQY
14	many	TRBV7-6	TRBJ2-1	ASSLVGLGTSDEQF
13	many	TRBV7-2	TRBJ2-3	ASSFRGRGADTQY
9	few	TRBV20-1	TRBJ2-7	SAILGREQY
13	few	TRBV7-3	TRBJ2-1	ASSLRGNSYNEQF
14	few	TRBV6-2/TRBV6-3	TRBJ2-1	ASSYSHGLPWGEQF
14	-	TRBV4-2	TRBJ1-2	ASSPDPSGLLYGYT
12	-	TRBV27	TRBJ1-2	ASSSRQGWNGYT
14	-	TRBV5-1	TRBJ2-7	ASTLTGTGSAYEQY
13	many	TRBV9	TRBJ2-1	ASSVDPSSYNEQF
15	few	TRBV14	TRBJ2-3	ASSQSQGALPTDTQY
15	many	TRBV5-5	TRBJ2-1	ASSRLGGTTSYNEQF
10	many	TRBV3-1	TRBJ1-6	ASSQERGSLH
10	few	TRBV20-1	TRBJ2-7	SARGDPYEQY
10	-	TRBV7-9	TRBJ2-7	AVGRPGHQQY
11	few	TRBV4-1	TRBJ2-1	ASSQDRHLGQF
11	-	TRBV12-3/TRBV12-4	TRBJ2-7	ASSTGGVYEQY
12	many	TRBV7-7	TRBJ2-3	ASSLLPDTDTQY
11	few	TRBV29-1	TRBJ2-3	SAASGSTDTQY
13	-	TRBV7-7	TRBJ2-1	ASSPLDAAYNEQF
12	few	TRBV7-8	TRBJ2-7	ASSSRILRDEQY
15	many	TRBV7-8	TRBJ2-3	ASSFLVRTGLQDTQY
14	-	TRBV2	TRBJ2-1	ASSDGERIYYNEQF